This TCR beta chain is drawn from a study of CD8 T cells in Susac syndrome. Trimming pared 0 bases from V and 7 bases from J, leaving 9 bases between. Germline V gene data show CDR1 as LGHNA and CDR2 as YNFKEQ. CDR3 size: 13 residues. With random hexamers, reverse transcription was performed on about 0.45 to 1 ug of RNA. One entry per CDR3 protein results from TCRdb running MiXCR on the immunoSEQ multiplex PCR reads. The data show over 80,000 distinct CDR3 sequences, roughly 91% seen once. The chain carries TRBV4-2 and TRBJ1-2; D is possibly TRBD1 (5 bases). The receptor's source is a human donor in good health. Sequenced: CD8+ T cells from PBMCs. CDR3 region: CASSQEGLAGYTF. Here the CDR3 DNA reads TGTGCCAGCAGCCAAGAGGGGCTGGCTGGCTACACCTTC.